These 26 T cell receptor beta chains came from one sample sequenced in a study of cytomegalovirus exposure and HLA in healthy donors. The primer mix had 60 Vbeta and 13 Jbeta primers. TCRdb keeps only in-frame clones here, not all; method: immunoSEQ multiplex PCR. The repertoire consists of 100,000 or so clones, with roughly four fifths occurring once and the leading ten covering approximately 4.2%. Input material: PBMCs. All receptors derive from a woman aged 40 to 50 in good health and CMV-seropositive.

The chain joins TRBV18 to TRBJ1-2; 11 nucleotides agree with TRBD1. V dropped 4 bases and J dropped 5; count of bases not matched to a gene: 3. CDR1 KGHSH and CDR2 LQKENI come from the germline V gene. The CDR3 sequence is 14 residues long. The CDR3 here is CASSLGQGVYGYTF. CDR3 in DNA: TGTGCCAGCTCACTGGGACAGGGGGTTTATGGCTACACCTTC.

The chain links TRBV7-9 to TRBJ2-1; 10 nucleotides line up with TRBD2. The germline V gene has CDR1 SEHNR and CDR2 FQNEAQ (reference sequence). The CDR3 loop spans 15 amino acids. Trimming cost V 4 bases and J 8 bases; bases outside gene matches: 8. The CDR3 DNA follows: TGTGCCAGCAGCTCCCCTAGCGGGAGTGAGTATGAGCAGTTCTTC. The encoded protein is CASSSPSGSEYEQFF.

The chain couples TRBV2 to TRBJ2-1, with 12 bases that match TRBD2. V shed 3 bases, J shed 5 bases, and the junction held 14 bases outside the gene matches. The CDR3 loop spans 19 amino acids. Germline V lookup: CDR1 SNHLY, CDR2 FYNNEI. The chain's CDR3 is CASSEFSLWTSGENNEQFF. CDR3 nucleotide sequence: TGTGCCAGCAGTGAGTTTTCACTCTGGACTAGCGGGGAAAACAATGAGCAGTTCTTC.

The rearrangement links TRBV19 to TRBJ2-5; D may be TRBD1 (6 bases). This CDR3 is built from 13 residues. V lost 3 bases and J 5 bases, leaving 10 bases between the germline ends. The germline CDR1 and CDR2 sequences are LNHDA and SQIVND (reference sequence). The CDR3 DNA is TGTGCCAGTAGTATGATCCAGGGGGAGACCCAGTACTTC. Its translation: CASSMIQGETQYF.

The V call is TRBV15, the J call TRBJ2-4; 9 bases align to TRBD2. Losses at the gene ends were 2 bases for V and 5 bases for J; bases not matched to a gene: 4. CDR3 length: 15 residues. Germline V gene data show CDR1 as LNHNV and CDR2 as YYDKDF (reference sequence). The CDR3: CATSRPSGAENIQYF. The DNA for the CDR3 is TGTGCCACCAGCAGACCTAGCGGGGCCGAAAACATTCAGTACTTC.

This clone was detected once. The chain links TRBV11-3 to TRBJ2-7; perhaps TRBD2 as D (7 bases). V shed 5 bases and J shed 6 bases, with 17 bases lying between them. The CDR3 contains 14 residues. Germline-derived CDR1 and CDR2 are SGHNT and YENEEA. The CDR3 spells CASSARRGASEQYF. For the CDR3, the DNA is TGTGCCAGCAGCGCCCGCCGGGGGGCCTCCGAGCAGTACTTC.

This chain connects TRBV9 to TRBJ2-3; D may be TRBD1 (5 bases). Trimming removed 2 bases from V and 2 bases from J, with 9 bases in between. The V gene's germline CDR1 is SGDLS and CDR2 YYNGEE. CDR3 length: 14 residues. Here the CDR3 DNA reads TGTGCCAGCAGCGTCCAGGGCCTCACAGATACGCAGTATTTT. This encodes CASSVQGLTDTQYF.

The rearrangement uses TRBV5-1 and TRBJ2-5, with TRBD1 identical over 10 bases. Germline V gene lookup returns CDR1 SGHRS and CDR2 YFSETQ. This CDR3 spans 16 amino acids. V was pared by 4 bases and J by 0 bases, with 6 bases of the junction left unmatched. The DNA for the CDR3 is TGCGCCAGCAGCACCCGACAGGGGGCGTACCAAGAGACCCAGTACTTC. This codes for CASSTRQGAYQETQYF.

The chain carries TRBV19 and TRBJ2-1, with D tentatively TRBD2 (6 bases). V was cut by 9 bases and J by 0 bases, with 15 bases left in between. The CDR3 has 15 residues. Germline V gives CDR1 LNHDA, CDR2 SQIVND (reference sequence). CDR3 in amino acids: CASTGTSSSYNEQFF. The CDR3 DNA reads TGTGCCAGCACCGGGACTTCGAGCTCCTACAATGAGCAGTTCTTC. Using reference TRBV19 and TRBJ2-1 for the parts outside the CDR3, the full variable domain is DGGITQSPKYLFRKEGQNVTLSCEQNLNHDAMYWYRQDPGQGLRLIYYSQIVNDFQKGDIAEGYSVSREKKESFPLTVTSAQKNPTAFYLCASTGTSSSYNEQFFGPGTRLTVL.

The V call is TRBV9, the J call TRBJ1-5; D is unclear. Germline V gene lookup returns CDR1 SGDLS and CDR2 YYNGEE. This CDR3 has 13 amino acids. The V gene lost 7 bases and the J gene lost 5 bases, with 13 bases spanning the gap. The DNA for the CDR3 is TGTGCCAGCGGGCCCTCGGGAGATCAGCCCCAGCATTTT. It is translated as CASGPSGDQPQHF. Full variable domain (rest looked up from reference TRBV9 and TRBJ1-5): DSGVTQTPKHLITATGQRVTLRCSPRSGDLSVYWYQQSLDQGLQFLIQYYNGEERAKGNILERFSAQQFPDLHSELNLSSLELGDSALYFCASGPSGDQPQHFGDGTRLSIL.

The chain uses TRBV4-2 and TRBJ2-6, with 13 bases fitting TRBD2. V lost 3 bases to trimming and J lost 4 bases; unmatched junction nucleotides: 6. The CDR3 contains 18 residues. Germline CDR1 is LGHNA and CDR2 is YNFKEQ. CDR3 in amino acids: CASSHLLAGGTGANVLTF. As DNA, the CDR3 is TGTGCCAGCAGCCATTTACTAGCGGGAGGGACGGGGGCCAACGTCCTGACTTTC.

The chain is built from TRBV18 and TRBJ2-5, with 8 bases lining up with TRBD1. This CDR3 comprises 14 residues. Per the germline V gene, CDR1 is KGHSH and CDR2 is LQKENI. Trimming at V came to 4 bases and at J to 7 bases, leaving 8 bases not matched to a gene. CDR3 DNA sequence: TGTGCCAGCTCACGGCCGGGACAGGCGGGGACCCAGTACTTC. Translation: CASSRPGQAGTQYF.

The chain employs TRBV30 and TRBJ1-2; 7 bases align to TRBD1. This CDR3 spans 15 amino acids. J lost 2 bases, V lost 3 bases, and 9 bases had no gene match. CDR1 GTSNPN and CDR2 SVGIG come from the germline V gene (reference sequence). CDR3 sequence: CAWRQGISANYGYTF. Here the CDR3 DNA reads TGTGCCTGGAGACAGGGGATTAGCGCGAACTATGGCTACACCTTC.

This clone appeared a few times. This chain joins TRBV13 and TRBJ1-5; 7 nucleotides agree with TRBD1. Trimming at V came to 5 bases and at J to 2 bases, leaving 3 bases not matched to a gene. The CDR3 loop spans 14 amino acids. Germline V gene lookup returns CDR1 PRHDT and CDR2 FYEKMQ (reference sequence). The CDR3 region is CASSLQGGNQPQHF. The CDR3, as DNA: TGTGCCAGCAGCCTTCAGGGGGGCAATCAGCCCCAGCATTTT.

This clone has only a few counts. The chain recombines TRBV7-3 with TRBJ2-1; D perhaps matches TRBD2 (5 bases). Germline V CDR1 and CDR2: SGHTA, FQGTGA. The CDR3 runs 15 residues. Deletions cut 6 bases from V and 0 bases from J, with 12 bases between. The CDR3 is CASSEDSSSYNEQFF. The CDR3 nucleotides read TGTGCCAGCAGTGAGGACTCGAGCTCCTACAATGAGCAGTTCTTC. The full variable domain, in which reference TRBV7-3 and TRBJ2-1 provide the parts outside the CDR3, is GAGVSQTPSNKVTEKGKYVELRCDPISGHTALYWYRQSLGQGPEFLIYFQGTGAADDSGLPNDRFFAVRPEGSVSTLKIQRTERGDSAVYLCASSEDSSSYNEQFFGPGTRLTVL.

The CDR3 DNA follows: TGTGCCAGCAGTTCCCCGGACAGGGACCCCCTCGAGCAGTTCTTC. Amino acids: CASSSPDRDPLEQFF. The V gene is TRBV27, the J gene TRBJ2-1, with 8 bases that match TRBD1. CDR3 length: 15 residues. The V gene's germline CDR1 is MNHEY and CDR2 SMNVEV (reference sequence). Unmatched junction bases numbered 12, after V lost 4 bases and J lost 10 bases.

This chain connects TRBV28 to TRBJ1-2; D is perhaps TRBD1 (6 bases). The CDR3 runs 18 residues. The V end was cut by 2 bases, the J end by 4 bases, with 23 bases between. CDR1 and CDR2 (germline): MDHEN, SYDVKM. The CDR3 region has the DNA TGTGCCAGCAGTTTAAGTTCTGGGGGCCCCGATTTTAGCTATGGCTACACCTTC. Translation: CASSLSSGGPDFSYGYTF.

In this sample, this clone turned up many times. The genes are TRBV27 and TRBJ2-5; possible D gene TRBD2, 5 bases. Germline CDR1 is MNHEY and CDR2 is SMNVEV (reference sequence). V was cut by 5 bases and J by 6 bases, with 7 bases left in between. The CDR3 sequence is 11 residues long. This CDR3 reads CASSIGKTQYF. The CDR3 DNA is TGTGCCAGCAGTATCGGGAAGACCCAGTACTTC.

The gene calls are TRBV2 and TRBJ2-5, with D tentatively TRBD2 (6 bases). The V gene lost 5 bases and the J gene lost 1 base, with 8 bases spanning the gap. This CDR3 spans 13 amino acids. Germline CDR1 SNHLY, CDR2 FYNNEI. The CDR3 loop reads CASSNSGQETQYF. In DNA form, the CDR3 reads TGTGCCAGCAGTAATAGCGGCCAAGAGACCCAGTACTTC.

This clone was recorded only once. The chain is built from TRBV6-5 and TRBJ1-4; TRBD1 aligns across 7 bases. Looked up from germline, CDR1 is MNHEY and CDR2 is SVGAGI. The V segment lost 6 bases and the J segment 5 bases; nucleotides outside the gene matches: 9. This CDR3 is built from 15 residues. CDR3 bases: TGTGCCAGCAGAGACAGACAGGGTTCGAATGAAAAACTGTTTTTT. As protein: CASRDRQGSNEKLFF.

CDR3: CASSPWSDSSYNEQFF. CDR3 nucleotides: TGTGCCAGCAGCCCCTGGTCGGACAGCTCCTACAATGAGCAGTTCTTC. The chain uses TRBV7-3 and TRBJ2-1; a weak D match, TRBD1 (6 bases). This CDR3 has 16 amino acids. Trimming stripped 5 bases from V and 0 bases from J, with 14 bases between. Per germline, CDR1 SGHTA and CDR2 FQGTGA. The complete variable domain, with remaining parts taken from reference TRBV7-3 and TRBJ2-1, reads GAGVSQTPSNKVTEKGKYVELRCDPISGHTALYWYRQSLGQGPEFLIYFQGTGAADDSGLPNDRFFAVRPEGSVSTLKIQRTERGDSAVYLCASSPWSDSSYNEQFFGPGTRLTVL.

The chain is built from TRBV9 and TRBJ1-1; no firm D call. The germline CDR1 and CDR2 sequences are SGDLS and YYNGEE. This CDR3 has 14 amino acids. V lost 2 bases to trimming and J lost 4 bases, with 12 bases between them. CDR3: CASSVQTSGTEAFF. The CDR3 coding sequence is TGTGCCAGCAGCGTCCAGACCTCGGGCACTGAAGCTTTCTTT.

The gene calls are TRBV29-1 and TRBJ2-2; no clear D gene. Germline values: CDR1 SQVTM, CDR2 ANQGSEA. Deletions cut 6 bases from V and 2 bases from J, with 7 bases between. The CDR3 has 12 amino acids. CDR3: CSVSRNTGELFF. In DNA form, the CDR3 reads TGCAGCGTCTCCCGTAACACCGGGGAGCTGTTTTTT.

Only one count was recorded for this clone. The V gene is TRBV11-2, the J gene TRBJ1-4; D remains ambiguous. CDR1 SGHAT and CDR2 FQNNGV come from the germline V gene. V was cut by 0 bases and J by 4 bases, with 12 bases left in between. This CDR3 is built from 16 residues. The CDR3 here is CASSLDFGSHNEKLFF. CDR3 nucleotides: TGTGCCAGCAGCTTAGATTTTGGCAGTCATAATGAAAAACTGTTTTTT.

The CDR3 coding sequence is TGTGCCAGCAGCTATCGAGGGACAGGGGGCACAACAGATACGCAGTATTTT. It specifies CASSYRGTGGTTDTQYF. This chain links TRBV11-3 with TRBJ2-3; 12 nucleotides agree with TRBD1. CDR1 and CDR2 (germline): SGHNT, YENEEA. The CDR3 has 17 residues. V gave up 4 bases and J gave up 3 bases; unmatched junction bases: 8.

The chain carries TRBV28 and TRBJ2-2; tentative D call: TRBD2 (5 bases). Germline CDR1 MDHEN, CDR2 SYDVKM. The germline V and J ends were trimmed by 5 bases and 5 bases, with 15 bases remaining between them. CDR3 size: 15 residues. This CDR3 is CASSPVGEGTGELFF. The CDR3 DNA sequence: TGTGCCAGCAGTCCCGTGGGAGAAGGTACCGGGGAGCTGTTTTTT. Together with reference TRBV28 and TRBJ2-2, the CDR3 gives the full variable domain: DVKVTQSSRYLVKRTGEKVFLECVQDMDHENMFWYRQDPGLGLRLIYFSYDVKMKEKGDIPEGYSVSREKKERFSLILESASTNQTSMYLCASSPVGEGTGELFFGEGSRLTVL.